The 5 T cell receptor beta chains listed next were all sequenced from one sample in a study of control samples from healthy donors and cancer patients. The data were produced by immunoSEQ multiplex PCR, yet TCRdb's version contains in-frame clones alone and is incomplete. The repertoire holds approximately 150,000 clones, with around 94% as singletons. Material for sequencing was PBMCs. These receptors came from a man aged 55-75 years with colorectal cancer.

The V and J genes are TRBV7-9 and TRBJ1-4, with D tentatively TRBD1 (6 bases). The germline gives CDR1 SEHNR, CDR2 FQNEAQ (reference sequence). The CDR3 sequence is 17 residues long. Between the trimmed V and J ends, which lost 1 base and 3 bases, there was a span of 15 bases. Written as DNA, the CDR3 is TGTGCCAGCAGCTTAGAGGGTTGGGGGCGTTCTAATGAAAAACTGTTTTTT. Amino acids: CASSLEGWGRSNEKLFF.

The chain employs TRBV3-1 (or the pseudogene TRBV3-2) and TRBJ1-5; D perhaps matches TRBD1 (5 bases). The V and J ends lost 9 bases and 1 base respectively, with 16 bases between them. The CDR3 runs 15 residues. Germline V gives CDR1 LGHDT, CDR2 YNNKEL (reference sequence). The DNA for the CDR3 is TGTGCCAGGCCCGGGGCAGGGACGAGCAATCAGCCCCAGCATTTT. It translates to CARPGAGTSNQPQHF.

The V call is TRBV5-5, the J call TRBJ1-2, with D possibly matching TRBD1 (6 bases). Germline V gene data show CDR1 as SGHKS and CDR2 as YYEKEE (reference sequence). CDR3 length: 14 amino acids. V lost 0 bases to trimming and J lost 5 bases, with 11 bases between them. The CDR3 sequence is CASSLGGPLYGYTF. The CDR3 coding sequence is TGTGCCAGCAGCTTGGGGGGGCCCCTTTATGGCTACACCTTC. Filled out from reference TRBV5-5 and TRBJ1-2, the complete variable domain reads DAGVTQSPTHLIKTRGQQVTLRCSPISGHKSVSWYQQVLGQGPQFIFQYYEKEERGRGNFPDRFSARQFPNYSSELNVNALLLGDSALYLCASSLGGPLYGYTFGSGTRLTVV.

The chain carries TRBV6-5 and TRBJ1-2, with D hard to call. The CDR3 length is 14 residues. V lost 6 bases to trimming and J lost 5 bases, with 16 bases between them. Germline assignment: CDR1 MNHEY and CDR2 SVGAGI. CDR3 sequence reads: CASRFARPNYGYTF. CDR3 nucleotide sequence: TGTGCCAGCAGATTTGCCCGGCCCAATTATGGCTACACCTTC.

In this sample, this clone turned up once. The rearrangement joins TRBV6-6 to TRBJ2-7, with 13 bases that match TRBD2. The germline gives CDR1 MNHNY, CDR2 SVGAGI (reference sequence). V trimming: 8 bases; J trimming: 3 bases; junction bases outside the gene matches: 7. The CDR3 has 15 amino acids. CDR3 coding DNA: TGTGCCAGCCAATACGGGACTAGCGGGGACTACGAGCAGTACTTC. It yields the protein CASQYGTSGDYEQYF.